This TCR beta chain was captured by sequencing in a study of cytomegalovirus exposure and HLA in healthy donors. Comments on this clone: Its antigen remains unidentified.

Points from the study as a whole: There were a few CMV-associated chains whose specificity for CMV antigens was confirmed in vitro.

The V gene's germline CDR1 is MNHEY and CDR2 SMNVEV (reference sequence). This CDR3 comprises 16 residues. The V gene end was trimmed by 5 bases and the J gene end by 0 bases; junction bases not matched to a gene: 8. Data came from immunoSEQ multiplex PCR; TCRdb stores just in-frame clones and leaves some out. The data show about 150,000 clones, approximately 86% seen once. The sequence derives from a man between 18 and 35 years old in good health and CMV-seropositive. The source material was PBMCs. The J gene is TRBJ2-3, the V gene TRBV27; TRBD1 matches 7 bases. In DNA form, the CDR3 reads TGTGCCAGCAGTCCCGGACAGGCGACTAGCACAGATACGCAGTATTTT. Its protein is CASSPGQATSTDTQYF.